The T cell receptor beta chain described here comes from a study of shared clonotypes between healthy human individuals. Study details: Three CD4 naive, three CD4 memory, two CD8 naive and one CD8 memory plate were used per donor. Study-wide results and limits: Sharing across a few donors was seen in 4% to 6.5% of naive CD4 clonotypes. Rarefaction exposed incomplete sorted-subset sequencing despite large depth.

Free of recent acute infections or vaccinations, the donors were healthy HIV-negative adults. This CDR3 is 14 amino acids long. The V segment lost 5 bases and the J segment 4 bases; nucleotides outside the gene matches: 5. The germline V gene encodes CDR1 KGHSY and CDR2 FQNENV. Sequencing used immunoSEQ multiplex PCR; TCRdb keeps in-frame clones, though not all of them. The sample lists some 790,000 clones; about two thirds were seen once. In regard to this clone: Antigen unknown.

The receptor was isolated from a woman in her twenties or thirties in good health. The material sequenced was memory CD4+ T cells sorted from blood. Subset here: CD45RA-negative fraction. The chain uses TRBV16 and TRBJ1-5, with 7 nucleotides matching TRBD1. In DNA form, the CDR3 reads TGTGCCAGCAGCAGACAGGGTAGTAATCAGCCCCAGCATTTT. Translating gives CASSRQGSNQPQHF.